This TCR beta chain was obtained from a study of blood T cell repertoires in COVID-19. Study in general: T cells, B-cell-depleted T cells, or PBMCs provided the cDNA or gDNA that served as material.

Some clones are missing from TCRdb's copy, which holds only in-frame ones; the method was immunoSEQ multiplex PCR. The data show roughly 340,000 clones, with 80% to 90% seen just once and over 0.95% held by the top ten. The sequencing sample was made of PBMCs or T cells enriched from blood (not recorded which). This sequence was found in a man younger than 35 who had recovered from COVID-19.

CDR3 bases: TGTGCCAGCAGCACCTCAGGGCAGGGGGCAAATCAGCCCCAGCATTTT. Its translation: CASSTSGQGANQPQHF. V is TRBV7-9 and J is TRBJ1-5, with 8 bases lining up with TRBD1. CDR1 is SEHNR and CDR2 is FQNEAQ in the germline V gene (reference sequence). The CDR3 extends over 16 amino acids. The V and J ends lost 5 bases and 4 bases, in that order; junction bases with no gene match: 10.